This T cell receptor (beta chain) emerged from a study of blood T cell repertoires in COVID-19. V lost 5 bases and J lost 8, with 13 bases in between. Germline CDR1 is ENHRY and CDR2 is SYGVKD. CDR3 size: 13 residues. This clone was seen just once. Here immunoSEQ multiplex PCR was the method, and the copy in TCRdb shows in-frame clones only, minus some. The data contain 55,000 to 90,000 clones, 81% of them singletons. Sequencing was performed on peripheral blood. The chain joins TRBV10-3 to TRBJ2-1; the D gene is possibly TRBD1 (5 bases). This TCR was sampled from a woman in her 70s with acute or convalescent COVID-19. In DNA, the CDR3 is TGTGCCATCAGTTCAGGGTTAAGGGATGAGCAGTTCTTC. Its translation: CAISSGLRDEQFF.